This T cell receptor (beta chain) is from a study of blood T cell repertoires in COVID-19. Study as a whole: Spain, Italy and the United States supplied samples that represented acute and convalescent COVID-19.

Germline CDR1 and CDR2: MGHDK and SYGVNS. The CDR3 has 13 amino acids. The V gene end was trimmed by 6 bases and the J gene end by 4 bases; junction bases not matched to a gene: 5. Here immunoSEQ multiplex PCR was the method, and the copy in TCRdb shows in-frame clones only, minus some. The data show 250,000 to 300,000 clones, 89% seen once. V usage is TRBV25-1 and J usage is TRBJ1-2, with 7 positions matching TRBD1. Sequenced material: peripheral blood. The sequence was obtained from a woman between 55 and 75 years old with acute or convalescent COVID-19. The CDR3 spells CASRRQGVYGYTF. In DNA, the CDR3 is TGTGCCAGCAGGAGACAGGGTGTCTATGGCTACACCTTC.